This T cell receptor (beta chain) emerged from a study of blood T cell repertoires in COVID-19. V lost 0 bases and J 5 bases, leaving 20 bases between the germline ends. Per the germline V gene, CDR1 is MNHEY and CDR2 is SVGEGT. CDR3 length: 17 amino acids. Sequencing used immunoSEQ multiplex PCR; TCRdb keeps in-frame clones, though not all of them. In the table there are a few hundred thousand clones, approximately 86% of which are singletons. The sequencing input was peripheral blood. The gene calls are TRBV6-2 or TRBV6-3 and TRBJ2-7, with D possibly matching TRBD2 (5 bases). This TCR derives from a man in his forties who had recovered from COVID-19. Here the CDR3 reads CASSYSLIPGSPDEQYF. The DNA for the CDR3 is TGTGCCAGCAGTTACTCGCTCATACCGGGATCCCCGGACGAGCAGTACTTC.